This T cell receptor (beta chain) was captured in a study of ipilimumab plus nivolumab after autologous stem cell transplantation. Study at large: A median of roughly 8 nivolumab and 5 or 6 ipilimumab doses were given. Both relapsed and primary refractory DLBCL were included.

V was trimmed by 4 bases and J by 6 bases, leaving 16 bases between them. This CDR3 is 15 amino acids long. Germline V lookup: CDR1 LNHDA, CDR2 SQIVND (reference sequence). Only a few counts were recorded for this clone. Repertoires were generated with immunoSEQ multiplex PCR, while TCRdb's copy carries only in-frame clones and drops some. The table shows under 20,000 clones, with around 81% occurring only once. The source was PBMCs, collected in a trial of ipilimumab plus nivolumab as post-transplant consolidation. This receptor was taken from a male donor with diffuse large B-cell lymphoma. This chain joins TRBV19 and TRBJ1-5; D is perhaps TRBD1 (5 bases). The CDR3 coding sequence is TGTGCCAGTAGTACCCCCCGGGGGTTGGGTCAGCCCCAGCATTTT. Protein: CASSTPRGLGQPQHF.